The rows below give T cell receptor beta chains drawn from one sample of a study of blood T cell repertoires in COVID-19. Profiled with immunoSEQ multiplex PCR; TCRdb holds only in-frame clones, not every one. The sample lists 70,000 to 90,000 clones; nearly 90% were seen once. The sequencing sample was made of peripheral blood. These receptors all come from a man aged 45-65 years with acute or convalescent COVID-19. Each CDR3 is given with its conserved first and last residue. Each record gives: CDR3 length, V gene, CDR3 protein.

17,TRBV12-5,CASGLVTGGMNTGELFF
15,TRBV19,CASSQGQGARNEQFF
14,TRBV24-1,CATSGSRRTDTQYF
14,TRBV5-1,CASSLDGGNSPLHF
14,TRBV3-1/TRBV3-2,CASSQVDRADTQYF
17,TRBV3-1/TRBV3-2,CASSQEGQGPGFYEQYF
14,TRBV6-4,CASSLTPMNTEAFF
13,TRBV5-6,CASSDTRGETQYF
13,TRBV7-2,CASSLAGVYGYTF
14,TRBV6-5,CASSLGQGGYEQYF
13,TRBV10-3,CAISEPGSYGYTF
14,TRBV2,CASSDEGVNQPQHF
15,TRBV27,CASHPPQGAAGELFF
15,TRBV6-6,CASRPGTGNTQPQHF
15,TRBV25-1,CASSDTGVPDQPQHF